This paragraph covers one T cell receptor (beta chain) sequence. Its target is not known. The record originates from a study of cytomegalovirus exposure and HLA in healthy donors. Study overall: The roughly 670 first-cohort repertoires shared a platform with the approximately 120 validation repertoires, as reported in a later analysis.

Findings and caveats of the study: The study put roughly 160 TCR beta chains on its list as cytomegalovirus-associated.

The CDR3 extends over 13 amino acids. Germline CDR1 is SGHKS and CDR2 is YYEKEE (reference sequence). V lost 0 bases, J lost 3 bases, and 4 bases lay in between. TCRdb keeps only in-frame clones here, not all; method: immunoSEQ multiplex PCR. The sample carries 100,000 to 150,000 clones, roughly 89% recorded once. The donors belonged to the 120-subject validation cohort, separate from the roughly 720-subject first cohort. Sequences were obtained from PBMCs. The TCR sequence derives from a woman aged 18-35 years in good health and CMV-seronegative. This rearrangement joins TRBV5-5 to TRBJ2-1; D gene unclear. The CDR3 DNA is TGTGCCAGCAGCTTGGTCGGCTACAATGAGCAGTTCTTC. Its protein product is CASSLVGYNEQFF.